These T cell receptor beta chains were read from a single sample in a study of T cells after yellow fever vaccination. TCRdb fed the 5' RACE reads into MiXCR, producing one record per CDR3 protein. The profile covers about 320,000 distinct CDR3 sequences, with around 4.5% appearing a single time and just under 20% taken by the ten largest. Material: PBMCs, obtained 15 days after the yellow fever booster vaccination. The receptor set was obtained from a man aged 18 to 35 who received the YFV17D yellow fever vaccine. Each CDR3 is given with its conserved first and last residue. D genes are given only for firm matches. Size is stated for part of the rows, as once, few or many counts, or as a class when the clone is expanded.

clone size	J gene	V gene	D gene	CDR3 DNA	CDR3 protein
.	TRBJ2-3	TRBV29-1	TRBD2	TGCAGCGGGGAGACTAGCGGGGGCGTAGGCCCAGATACGCAGTATTTT	CSGETSGGVGPDTQYF
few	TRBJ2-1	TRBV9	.	TGTGCCAGCAGCGTAGTGGGACTCCCCTACAATGAGCAGTTCTTC	CASSVVGLPYNEQFF
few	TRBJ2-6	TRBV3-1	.	TGTGCCAGCAGCCAAGATCCGGGGTCTGGGGCCAACGTCCTGACTTTC	CASSQDPGSGANVLTF
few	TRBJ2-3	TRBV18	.	TGTGCCAGCTCACCCGGTAACAGGATAGGAGATACGCAGTATTTT	CASSPGNRIGDTQYF
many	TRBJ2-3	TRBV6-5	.	TGTGCCAGCAGTTACGGGGGGTTATTTAGCACAGATACGCAGTATTTT	CASSYGGLFSTDTQYF
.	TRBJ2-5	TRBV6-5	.	TGTGCCAGCAGCCTAAGGGGGGGTGTAGAGACCCAGTACTTC	CASSLRGGVETQYF
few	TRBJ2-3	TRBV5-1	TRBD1	TGCGCCAGCAGCCTCCCGGGACAGGGAACAGATACGCAGTATTTT	CASSLPGQGTDTQYF
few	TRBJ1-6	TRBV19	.	TGTGCCAGTAGACCGCTCCGGCTGAGCTATAATTCACCCCTCCACTTT	CASRPLRLSYNSPLHF
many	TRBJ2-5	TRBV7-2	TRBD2	TGTGCCAGCAGCCACCCAGCGGGGGCAAGAGAGACCCAGTACTTC	CASSHPAGARETQYF
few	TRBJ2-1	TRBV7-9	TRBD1	TGTGCCAGCAGCTTAATGCAGGGGGATAATGAGCAGTTCTTC	CASSLMQGDNEQFF
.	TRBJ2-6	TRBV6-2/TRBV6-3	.	TGTGCCATTTCGACGGAGACTGGGGCCAACGTCCTGACTTTC	CAISTETGANVLTF
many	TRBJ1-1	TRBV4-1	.	TGCGCCAGCAGCCACCCCCCCCAGGGAAGCACTGAAGCTTTCTTT	CASSHPPQGSTEAFF
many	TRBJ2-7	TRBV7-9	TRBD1	TGTGCCAGCAGCCTCCGGGACAGGGGGCCCTACGAGCAGTACTTC	CASSLRDRGPYEQYF
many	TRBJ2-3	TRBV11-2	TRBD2	TGTGCCAGCAGTCCCCTAGCGGGGGGGAGCACAGATACGCAGTATTTT	CASSPLAGGSTDTQYF
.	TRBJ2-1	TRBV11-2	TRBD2	TGTGCCAGCAGCTTAAGCGGACTAGCGGGGATCAATGAGCAGTTCTTC	CASSLSGLAGINEQFF
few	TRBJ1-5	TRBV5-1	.	TGCGCCAGCAGCTCCGCCCCTGCGGGGGGCAATCAGCCCCAGCATTTT	CASSSAPAGGNQPQHF
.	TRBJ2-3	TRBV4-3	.	TGCGCCAGCAGCCGGGACGGACGCACAGATACGCAGTATTTT	CASSRDGRTDTQYF
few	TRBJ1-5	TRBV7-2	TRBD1	TGTGCCAGCAGCTTACCCCGGGGTTTGACAGGGGCCGGGCAGCCCCAGCATTTT	CASSLPRGLTGAGQPQHF
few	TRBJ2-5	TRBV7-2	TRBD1	TGTGCCAGCAGCGCTCTCCCCGGGACAGTGACAGAGACCCAGTACTTC	CASSALPGTVTETQYF
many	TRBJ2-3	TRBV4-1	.	TGCGCCAGCAGCCAGAGGACAGCCACCACAGATACGCAGTATTTT	CASSQRTATTDTQYF
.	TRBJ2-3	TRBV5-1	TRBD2	TGCGCCAGCAGCTTTAGCGGGGGGGACGATACGCAGTATTTT	CASSFSGGDDTQYF
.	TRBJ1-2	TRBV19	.	TGTGCCAGTAGGAAACAGGGTTCCGGTTCCTATGGCTACACCTTC	CASRKQGSGSYGYTF
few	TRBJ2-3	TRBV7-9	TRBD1	TGTGCCAGCAGCTTAGTCGACAGGGCAGATACGCAGTATTTT	CASSLVDRADTQYF
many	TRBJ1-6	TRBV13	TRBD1	TGTGCCAGCAGCTTCGCGACAGGGGCGGGTTCACCCCTCCACTTT	CASSFATGAGSPLHF
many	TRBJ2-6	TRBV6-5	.	TGTGCCAGCAGCGGGCGTCCTGGGGCCAACGTCCTGACTTTC	CASSGRPGANVLTF
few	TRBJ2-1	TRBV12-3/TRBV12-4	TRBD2	TGTGCCAGCACCCCGGGGGGGTATGAGCAGTTCTTC	CASTPGGYEQFF
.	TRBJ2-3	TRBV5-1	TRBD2	TGCGCCAGCAGCCGAGGACTAGCGGGGGGTTTCACAGATACGCAGTATTTT	CASSRGLAGGFTDTQYF
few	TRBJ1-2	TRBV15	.	TGTGCCACCAGCAGAGATCTGGGGACGATAGCTAACTATGGCTACACCTTC	CATSRDLGTIANYGYTF
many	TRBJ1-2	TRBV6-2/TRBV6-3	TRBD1	TGTGCCAGCAGTTACTCCCCGGGACAGGGGATGGCTTCACACGGCTACACCTTC	CASSYSPGQGMASHGYTF
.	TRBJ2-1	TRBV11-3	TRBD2	TGTGCCAGCAGCTTGAGCGGGGGGATTGAGCAGTTCTTC	CASSLSGGIEQFF
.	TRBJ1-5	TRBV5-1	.	TGCGCCAGCAGCTTGAACGGTATCAATCAGCCCCAGCATTTT	CASSLNGINQPQHF
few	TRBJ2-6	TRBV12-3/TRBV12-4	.	TGTGCCAGCAGTTTCGACCAGGGCAGCTCTGGGGCCAACGTCCTGACTTTC	CASSFDQGSSGANVLTF
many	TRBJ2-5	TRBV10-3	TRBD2	TGTGCCATCAGTGAGGCTAGCGGGGGAGAGGAGACCCAGTACTTC	CAISEASGGEETQYF
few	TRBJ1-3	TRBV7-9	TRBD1	TGTGCCAGCAGCGCAGGGACAGGGGTTACTGGAAACACCATATATTTT	CASSAGTGVTGNTIYF
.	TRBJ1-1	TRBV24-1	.	TGTGCCACCAGTGATCCCAAGACAGGAGACACTGAAGCTTTCTTT	CATSDPKTGDTEAFF
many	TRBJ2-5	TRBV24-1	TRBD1	TGTGCCACCAGTGACCATCCAGCGACAGGGCGTGATCAAGAGACCCAGTACTTC	CATSDHPATGRDQETQYF